These T cell receptor beta chains were read from a single sample in a study of blood T cell repertoires in COVID-19. Repertoires were generated with immunoSEQ multiplex PCR, while TCRdb's copy carries only in-frame clones and drops some. Here the sample spans about 70,000 clones, about 92% being singletons. Sequenced: peripheral blood. Receptor source: a man aged 50-60 years with acute or convalescent COVID-19. Each CDR3 is given with its conserved first and last residue. Rows give clone size only sometimes, using once, few, many, or a class for an expanded clone.

V	J	size	CDR3
TRBV19	TRBJ2-4	NA	CASSIFSSGASGSKNIQYF
TRBV5-1	TRBJ2-6	NA	CASSLAGHPSGANVLTF
TRBV5-4	TRBJ1-1	NA	CASSFPDRVNTEAFF
TRBV19	TRBJ1-2	NA	CASSIGGPYGYTF
TRBV28	TRBJ2-1	NA	CASGSGGQGNEQFF
TRBV4-2	TRBJ2-2	NA	CASSQGQGNGELFF
TRBV27	TRBJ2-2	once	CASSLLVAGGPDTGELFF
TRBV6-5	TRBJ2-2	NA	CASKTGQGTGELFF
TRBV5-4	TRBJ2-7	NA	CASSFPETSGFYEQYF
TRBV19	TRBJ2-3	NA	CASKRGTGGSGTQYF
TRBV10-3	TRBJ1-5	NA	CAISAGTGGTEPQHF
TRBV18	TRBJ1-4	NA	CASSPNRGATNEKLFF
TRBV29-1	TRBJ1-2	once	CSVEVYDNIYGYTF
TRBV18	TRBJ2-5	NA	CASSSSEGEETQYF
TRBV24-1	TRBJ1-4	NA	CATSDPGQGEKLFF
TRBV15	TRBJ2-1	NA	CATSRSIASGSSYNEQFF
TRBV6-1	TRBJ1-1	NA	CASSESRVPTEAFF
TRBV2	TRBJ1-4	NA	CASKDSSTNEKLFF
TRBV5-1	TRBJ1-6	NA	CASSENSPLHF
TRBV4-2	TRBJ1-2	NA	CASSQDQTGSYGYTF
TRBV27	TRBJ2-5	few	CASSPRARRGETQYF
TRBV15	TRBJ1-5	NA	CATSKDTVLGGRQPQHF
TRBV4-3	TRBJ1-1	NA	CASSQDSAGDFTEAFF
TRBV18	TRBJ2-5	once	CASSLTLQETQYF
TRBV5-8	TRBJ2-1	NA	CASSLPRWAEQFF
TRBV5-8	TRBJ1-2	NA	CASSTGGVGYGYTF
TRBV5-1	TRBJ2-2	once	CASSDPGLGAGELFF
TRBV7-9	TRBJ2-1	NA	CASSPRGTSGYNEQFF
TRBV5-1	TRBJ2-1	NA	CASSTGTSGRAEQFF
TRBV5-4	TRBJ1-4	NA	CASAPDSPTTNEKLFF
TRBV28	TRBJ2-6	NA	CASSSPRDRGSGANVLTF